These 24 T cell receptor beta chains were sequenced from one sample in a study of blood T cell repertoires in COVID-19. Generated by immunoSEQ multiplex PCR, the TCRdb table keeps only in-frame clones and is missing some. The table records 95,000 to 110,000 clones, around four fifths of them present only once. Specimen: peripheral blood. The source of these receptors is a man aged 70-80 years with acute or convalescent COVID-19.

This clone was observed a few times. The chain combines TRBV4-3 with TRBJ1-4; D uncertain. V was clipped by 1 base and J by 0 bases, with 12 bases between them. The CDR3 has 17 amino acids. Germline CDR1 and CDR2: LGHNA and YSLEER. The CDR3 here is CASSQAFYTATNEKLFF. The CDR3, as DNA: TGCGCCAGCAGCCAAGCGTTTTACACAGCAACTAATGAAAAACTGTTTTTT.

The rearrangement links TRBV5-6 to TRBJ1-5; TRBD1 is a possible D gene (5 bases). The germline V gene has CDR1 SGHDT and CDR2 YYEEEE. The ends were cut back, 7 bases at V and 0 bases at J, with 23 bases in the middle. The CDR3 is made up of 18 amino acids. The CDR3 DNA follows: TGTGCCAGCTCCGTAGGGGCACGGGACTTCAATAGCAATCAGCCCCAGCATTTT. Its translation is CASSVGARDFNSNQPQHF.

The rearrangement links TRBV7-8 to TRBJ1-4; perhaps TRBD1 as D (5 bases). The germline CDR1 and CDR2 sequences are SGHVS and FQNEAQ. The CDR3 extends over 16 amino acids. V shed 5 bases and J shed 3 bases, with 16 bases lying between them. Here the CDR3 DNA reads TGTGCCAGCAGCAACCCGAACGGAGGGGCTAATGAAAAACTGTTTTTT. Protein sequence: CASSNPNGGANEKLFF.

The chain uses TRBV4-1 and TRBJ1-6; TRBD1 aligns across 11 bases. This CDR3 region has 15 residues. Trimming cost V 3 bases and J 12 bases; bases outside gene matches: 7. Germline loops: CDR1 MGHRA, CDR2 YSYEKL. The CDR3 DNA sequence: TGCGCCAGCAGCCAGGAAGGGACAGGGGGAGGACCCCTCCACTTT. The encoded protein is CASSQEGTGGGPLHF.

CDR3 loop: CASSPGSGYTGELFF. DNA of the CDR3: TGTGCCAGCAGTCCCGGGTCGGGGTACACCGGGGAGCTGTTTTTT. V usage is TRBV11-2 and J usage is TRBJ2-2; D possibly corresponds to TRBD2 (5 bases). Per germline, CDR1 SGHAT and CDR2 FQNNGV. CDR3 length: 15 amino acids. Trimming took off 6 bases at V and 3 bases at J, with 14 bases between the two ends.

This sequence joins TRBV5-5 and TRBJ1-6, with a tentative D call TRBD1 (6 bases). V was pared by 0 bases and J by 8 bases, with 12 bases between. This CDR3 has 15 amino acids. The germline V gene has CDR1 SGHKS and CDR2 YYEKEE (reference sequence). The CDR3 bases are TGTGCCAGCAGCTTGGTACTCAGGGGTCATTCACCCCTCCACTTT. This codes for CASSLVLRGHSPLHF.

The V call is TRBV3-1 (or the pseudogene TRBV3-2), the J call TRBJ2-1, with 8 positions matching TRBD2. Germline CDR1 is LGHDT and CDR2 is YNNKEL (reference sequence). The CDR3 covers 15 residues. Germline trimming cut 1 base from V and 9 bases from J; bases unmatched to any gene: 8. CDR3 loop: CASSQGRTGGVEQFF. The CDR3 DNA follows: TGTGCCAGCAGCCAAGGGAGAACGGGGGGGGTTGAGCAGTTCTTC.

The CDR3 nucleotides read TGTGCCAGCAGTGAAGCGGATACAGGGTACCCACATTCACCCCTCCACTTT. Translating gives CASSEADTGYPHSPLHF. This chain uses TRBV6-1 with TRBJ1-6, with a weak D call TRBD1 (6 bases). This CDR3 contains 17 residues. Germline V gives CDR1 MNHNS, CDR2 SASEGT. The V and J ends lost 0 bases and 8 bases respectively, with 17 bases between them.

The CDR3 DNA follows: TGTGCCAGCAGCCCGGGGTTTCGGACCCTGGGGGAGCAGTTCTTC. Its translation is CASSPGFRTLGEQFF. The chain uses TRBV7-3 and TRBJ2-1, with D tentatively TRBD2 (5 bases). The CDR3 covers 15 residues. V was pared by 5 bases and J by 10 bases, with 21 bases between. Germline lookup yields CDR1 SGHTA and CDR2 FQGTGA.

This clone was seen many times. This chain's CDR3 is CASSADQETQYF. In DNA, the CDR3 is TGCGCCAGCAGCGCGGACCAAGAGACCCAGTACTTC. The chain carries TRBV5-1 and TRBJ2-5; no definite D call. CDR1 is SGHRS, CDR2 YFSETQ, per germline. V lost 4 bases, J lost 0 bases, and 4 bases lay in between. The CDR3 covers 12 residues.

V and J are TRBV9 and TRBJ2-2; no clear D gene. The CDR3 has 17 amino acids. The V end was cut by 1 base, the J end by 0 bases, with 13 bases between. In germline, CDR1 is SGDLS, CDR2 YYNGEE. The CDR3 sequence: CASSVNEATANTGELFF. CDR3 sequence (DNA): TGTGCCAGCAGCGTAAACGAAGCGACCGCGAACACCGGGGAGCTGTTTTTT.

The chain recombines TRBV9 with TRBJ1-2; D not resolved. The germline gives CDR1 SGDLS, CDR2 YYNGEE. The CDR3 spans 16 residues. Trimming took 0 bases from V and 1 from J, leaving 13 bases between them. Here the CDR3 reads CASSVGQARDNYGYTF. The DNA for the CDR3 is TGTGCCAGCAGCGTAGGGCAGGCCCGGGATAACTATGGCTACACCTTC.

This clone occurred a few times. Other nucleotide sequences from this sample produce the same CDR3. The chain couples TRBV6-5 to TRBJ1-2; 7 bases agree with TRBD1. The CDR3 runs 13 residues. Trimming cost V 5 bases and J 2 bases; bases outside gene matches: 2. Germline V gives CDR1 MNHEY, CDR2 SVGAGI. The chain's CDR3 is CASSPTGNYGYTF. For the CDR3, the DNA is TGTGCCAGCAGTCCGACAGGGAACTATGGCTACACCTTC.

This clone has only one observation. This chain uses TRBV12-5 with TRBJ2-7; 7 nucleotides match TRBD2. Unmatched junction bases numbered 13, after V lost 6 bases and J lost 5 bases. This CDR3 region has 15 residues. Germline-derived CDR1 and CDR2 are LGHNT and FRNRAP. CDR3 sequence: CASGPGGGGNHEQYF. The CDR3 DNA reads TGTGCTAGTGGCCCGGGTGGCGGGGGTAACCACGAGCAGTACTTC. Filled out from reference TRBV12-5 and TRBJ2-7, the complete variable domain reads DARVTQTPRHKVTEMGQEVTMRCQPILGHNTVFWYRQTMMQGLELLAYFRNRAPLDDSGMPKDRFSAEMPDATLATLKIQPSEPRDSAVYFCASGPGGGGNHEQYFGPGTRLTVT.

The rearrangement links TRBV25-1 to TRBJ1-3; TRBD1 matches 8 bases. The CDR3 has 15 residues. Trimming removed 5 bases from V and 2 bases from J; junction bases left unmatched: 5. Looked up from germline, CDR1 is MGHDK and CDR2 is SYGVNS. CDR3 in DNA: TGTGCCAGCAGTCCGACAGGGGTGGCTGGAAACACCATATATTTT. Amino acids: CASSPTGVAGNTIYF.

The CDR3 here is CALRDRVSGNTIYF. Here the CDR3 DNA reads TGCGCCCTCCGGGACAGGGTCTCTGGAAACACCATATATTTT. J is TRBJ1-3 and V is TRBV5-1, with 9 bases aligning to TRBD1. CDR1 and CDR2 (germline): SGHRS, YFSETQ. The CDR3 consists of 14 residues. The junction had 5 bases not matched to a gene; V was cut back by 10 bases and J by 0 bases.

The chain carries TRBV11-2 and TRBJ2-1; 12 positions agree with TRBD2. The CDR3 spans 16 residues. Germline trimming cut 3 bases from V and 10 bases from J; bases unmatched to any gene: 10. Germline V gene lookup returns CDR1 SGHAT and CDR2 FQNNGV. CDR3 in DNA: TGTGCCAGCAGCTTCTCCTTCCTAGCGGGGGGGCCCGAGCAGTTCTTC. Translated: CASSFSFLAGGPEQFF. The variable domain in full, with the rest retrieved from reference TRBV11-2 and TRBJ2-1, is EAGVAQSPRYKIIEKRQSVAFWCNPISGHATLYWYQQILGQGPKLLIQFQNNGVVDDSQLPKDRFSAERLKGVDSTLKIQPAKLEDSAVYLCASSFSFLAGGPEQFFGPGTRLTVL.

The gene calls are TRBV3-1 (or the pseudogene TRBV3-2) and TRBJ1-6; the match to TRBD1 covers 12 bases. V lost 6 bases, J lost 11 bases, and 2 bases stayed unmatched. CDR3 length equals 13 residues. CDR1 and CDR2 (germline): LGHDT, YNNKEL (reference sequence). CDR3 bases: TGTGCCAGCAGGGGACAGGGGGCCACACCCCTCCACTTT. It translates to CASRGQGATPLHF.

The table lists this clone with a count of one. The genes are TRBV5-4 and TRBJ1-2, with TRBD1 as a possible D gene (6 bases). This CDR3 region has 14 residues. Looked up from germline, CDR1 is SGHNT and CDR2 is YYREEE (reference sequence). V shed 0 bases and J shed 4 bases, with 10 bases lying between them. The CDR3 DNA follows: TGTGCCAGCAGCTTGGCAGGGGATGTCTATGGCTACACCTTC. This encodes CASSLAGDVYGYTF.

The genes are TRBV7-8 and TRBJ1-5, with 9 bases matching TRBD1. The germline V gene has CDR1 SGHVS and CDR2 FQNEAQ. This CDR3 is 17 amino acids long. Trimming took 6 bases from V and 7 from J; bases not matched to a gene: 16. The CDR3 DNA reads TGTGCCAGCAGGAGAGCACCGGGACAGGGAAGTTACCAGCCCCAGCATTTT. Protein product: CASRRAPGQGSYQPQHF.

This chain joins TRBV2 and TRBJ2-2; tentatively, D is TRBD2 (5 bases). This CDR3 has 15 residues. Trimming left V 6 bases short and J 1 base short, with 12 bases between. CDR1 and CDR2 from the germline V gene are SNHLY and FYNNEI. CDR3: CASRVGSGNTGELFF. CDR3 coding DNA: TGTGCCAGCAGGGTAGGCAGCGGGAACACCGGGGAGCTGTTTTTT.

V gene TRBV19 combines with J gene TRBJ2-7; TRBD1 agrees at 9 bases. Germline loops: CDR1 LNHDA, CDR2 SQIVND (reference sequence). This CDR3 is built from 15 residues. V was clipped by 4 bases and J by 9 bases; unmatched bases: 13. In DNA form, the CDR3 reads TGTGCCAGTAGTAAAGGACCGGGACAGGGTTTCGCGCAGTACTTC. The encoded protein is CASSKGPGQGFAQYF.

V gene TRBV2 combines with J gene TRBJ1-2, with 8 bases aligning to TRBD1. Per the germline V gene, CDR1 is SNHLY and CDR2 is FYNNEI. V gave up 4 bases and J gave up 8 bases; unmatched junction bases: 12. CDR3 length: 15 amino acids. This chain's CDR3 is CASSGEGQDSRGYTF. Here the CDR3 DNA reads TGTGCCAGCAGTGGAGAGGGACAGGACTCGAGGGGCTACACCTTC.

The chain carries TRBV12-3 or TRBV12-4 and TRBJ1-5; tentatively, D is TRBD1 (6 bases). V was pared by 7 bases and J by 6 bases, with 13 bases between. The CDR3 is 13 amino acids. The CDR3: CASTMGAGQPQHF. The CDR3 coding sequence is TGTGCCAGCACGATGGGGGCCGGTCAGCCCCAGCATTTT.